These T cell receptor beta chains were read from a single sample in a study of cytomegalovirus exposure and HLA in healthy donors. Assay: immunoSEQ multiplex PCR; the TCRdb copy retains only in-frame clones and omits some. The table records about 150,000 clones, roughly three quarters of them present only once. The material sequenced was PBMCs. The receptor set was obtained from a woman in her forties in good health and CMV-seronegative. The CDR3 runs from the conserved cysteine through the conserved F or W. A D gene is named only where the DNA matches it firmly. A row's size may be missing; if present it is once, few, many or a size class.

V gene: TRBV7-2; J gene: TRBJ1-2; clone size: NA; D gene: NA; CDR3 protein: CASSNPGLRGNGYTF; CDR3 DNA: TGTGCCAGCAGCAACCCGGGACTCCGAGGGAATGGCTACACCTTC
V gene: TRBV25-1; J gene: TRBJ2-1; clone size: NA; D gene: NA; CDR3 protein: CASSEYDIRDYNEQFF; CDR3 DNA: TGTGCCAGCAGTGAATACGATATCCGGGACTACAATGAGCAGTTCTTC
V gene: TRBV4-2; J gene: TRBJ2-3; clone size: NA; D gene: NA; CDR3 protein: CASSQEAWRGGLGDTQYF; CDR3 DNA: TGTGCCAGCAGCCAAGAGGCCTGGCGGGGAGGCCTGGGGGATACGCAGTATTTT
V gene: TRBV6-1; J gene: TRBJ1-2; clone size: NA; D gene: NA; CDR3 protein: CASSTNRQDSF; CDR3 DNA: TGTGCCAGCAGTACAAACCGACAGGATTCCTTC
V gene: TRBV4-1; J gene: TRBJ2-1; clone size: NA; D gene: TRBD2; CDR3 protein: CASSQGTPSGGGLQSYNEQFF; CDR3 DNA: TGCGCCAGCAGCCAAGGTACTCCGAGCGGGGGCGGTCTTCAGTCCTACAATGAGCAGTTCTTC
V gene: TRBV18; J gene: TRBJ1-6; clone size: NA; D gene: NA; CDR3 protein: CASSTRGRDNSPLHF; CDR3 DNA: TGTGCCAGCTCAACCAGGGGACGGGATAATTCACCCCTCCACTTT
V gene: TRBV27; J gene: TRBJ2-1; clone size: NA; D gene: TRBD2; CDR3 protein: CASSATSGGWNEQFF; CDR3 DNA: TGTGCCAGCAGTGCGACTAGCGGGGGTTGGAATGAGCAGTTCTTC
V gene: TRBV7-2; J gene: TRBJ2-2; clone size: NA; D gene: NA; CDR3 protein: CASSAPGLRELFF; CDR3 DNA: TGTGCCAGCAGCGCCCCAGGGCTTCGAGAGCTGTTTTTT
V gene: TRBV5-1; J gene: TRBJ1-1; clone size: NA; D gene: TRBD1; CDR3 protein: CASSRQGDLNTEAFF; CDR3 DNA: TGCGCCAGCAGTCGACAGGGCGATTTGAACACTGAAGCTTTCTTT
V gene: TRBV5-6; J gene: TRBJ2-7; clone size: NA; D gene: NA; CDR3 protein: CASSLAPGSSSYEQYF; CDR3 DNA: TGTGCCAGCAGCTTGGCCCCGGGTTCTAGCTCCTACGAGCAGTACTTC
V gene: TRBV27; J gene: TRBJ1-1; clone size: NA; D gene: NA; CDR3 protein: CASSLSRSRGDEAFF; CDR3 DNA: TGTGCCAGCAGTTTATCCCGTTCCAGGGGAGATGAAGCTTTCTTT
V gene: TRBV7-6; J gene: TRBJ2-7; clone size: NA; D gene: NA; CDR3 protein: CASSLESGAGQYF; CDR3 DNA: TGTGCCAGCAGCTTAGAGAGTGGCGCAGGGCAGTACTTC
V gene: TRBV6-5; J gene: TRBJ2-2; clone size: few; D gene: NA; CDR3 protein: CASSYRGGNTGELFF; CDR3 DNA: TGTGCCAGCAGTTACAGGGGAGGGAACACCGGGGAGCTGTTTTTT
V gene: TRBV19; J gene: TRBJ1-1; clone size: NA; D gene: NA; CDR3 protein: CASKPRPFNTEAFF; CDR3 DNA: TGTGCCAGTAAACCCAGGCCCTTTAACACTGAAGCTTTCTTT
V gene: TRBV4-2; J gene: TRBJ2-7; clone size: NA; D gene: NA; CDR3 protein: CASSQEGQRPYEQYF; CDR3 DNA: TGTGCCAGCAGCCAAGAGGGGCAGCGCCCCTACGAGCAGTACTTC
V gene: TRBV28; J gene: TRBJ1-3; clone size: NA; D gene: NA; CDR3 protein: CASNLAGTGGNTIYF; CDR3 DNA: TGTGCCAGCAATCTCGCTGGGACTGGTGGAAACACCATATATTTT
V gene: TRBV10-1; J gene: TRBJ2-2; clone size: NA; D gene: NA; CDR3 protein: CASSGSGTGELFF; CDR3 DNA: TGCGCCAGCAGTGGATCGGGCACCGGGGAGCTGTTTTTT
V gene: TRBV30; J gene: TRBJ1-2; clone size: NA; D gene: NA; CDR3 protein: CAWSVRGRYGYTF; CDR3 DNA: TGTGCCTGGAGTGTCAGGGGTCGATATGGCTACACCTTC
V gene: TRBV6-6; J gene: TRBJ2-1; clone size: NA; D gene: TRBD1; CDR3 protein: CASRGDSQNNEQFF; CDR3 DNA: TGTGCCAGCAGGGGGGACAGCCAAAACAATGAGCAGTTCTTC
V gene: TRBV28; J gene: TRBJ2-7; clone size: NA; D gene: TRBD1; CDR3 protein: CASSSPGQSYEQYF; CDR3 DNA: TGTGCCAGCAGTTCTCCGGGACAGAGCTACGAGCAGTACTTC
V gene: TRBV4-1; J gene: TRBJ2-3; clone size: NA; D gene: NA; CDR3 protein: CASSQVGGAGADTQYF; CDR3 DNA: TGCGCCAGCAGCCAAGTTGGGGGGGCTGGCGCAGATACGCAGTATTTT
V gene: TRBV6-5; J gene: TRBJ1-2; clone size: NA; D gene: NA; CDR3 protein: CASSYRPGTYGYTF; CDR3 DNA: TGTGCCAGCAGTTACAGGCCAGGAACCTATGGCTACACCTTC
V gene: TRBV6-1; J gene: TRBJ1-1; clone size: NA; D gene: TRBD1; CDR3 protein: CASSAGTGRTEAFF; CDR3 DNA: TGTGCCAGCAGTGCCGGGACAGGGCGGACTGAAGCTTTCTTT
V gene: TRBV9; J gene: TRBJ2-7; clone size: NA; D gene: TRBD1; CDR3 protein: CASSANGTGFSYEQYF; CDR3 DNA: TGTGCCAGCAGCGCCAACGGGACAGGGTTTTCCTACGAGCAGTACTTC
V gene: TRBV6-5; J gene: TRBJ2-1; clone size: NA; D gene: TRBD2; CDR3 protein: CASSYLLASGYNEQFF; CDR3 DNA: TGTGCCAGCAGTTACCTGTTGGCTAGCGGGTACAATGAGCAGTTCTTC
V gene: TRBV7-9; J gene: TRBJ1-6; clone size: NA; D gene: TRBD1; CDR3 protein: CASSNDRANSPLHF; CDR3 DNA: TGTGCCAGCAGCAACGACAGGGCAAATTCACCCCTCCACTTT
V gene: TRBV25-1; J gene: TRBJ2-7; clone size: NA; D gene: NA; CDR3 protein: CASSDDSYISYEQYF; CDR3 DNA: TGTGCCAGCAGTGACGACAGTTACATCTCCTACGAGCAGTACTTC
V gene: TRBV6-5; J gene: TRBJ1-2; clone size: NA; D gene: NA; CDR3 protein: CASSRTGRGSYTF; CDR3 DNA: TGTGCCAGCAGCCGGACGGGGCGGGGAAGCTACACCTTC
V gene: TRBV19; J gene: TRBJ1-6; clone size: NA; D gene: NA; CDR3 protein: CASSREGNSPLHF; CDR3 DNA: TGTGCCAGTTCTCGGGAGGGAAATTCACCCCTCCACTTT
V gene: TRBV18; J gene: TRBJ2-1; clone size: NA; D gene: NA; CDR3 protein: CASSPPAGTPYNEQFF; CDR3 DNA: TGTGCCAGCTCACCACCTGCAGGGACACCCTACAATGAGCAGTTCTTC
V gene: TRBV10-3; J gene: TRBJ1-4; clone size: NA; D gene: NA; CDR3 protein: CAISASTAGAHNEKLFF; CDR3 DNA: TGTGCCATCAGTGCTTCGACAGCCGGAGCCCATAATGAAAAACTGTTTTTT
V gene: TRBV7-8; J gene: TRBJ1-3; clone size: NA; D gene: NA; CDR3 protein: CASTFGESGNTIYF; CDR3 DNA: TGTGCCAGCACCTTCGGGGAATCTGGAAACACCATATATTTT
V gene: TRBV5-1; J gene: TRBJ1-2; clone size: few; D gene: TRBD1; CDR3 protein: CASSLGQGAQYGYTF; CDR3 DNA: TGCGCCAGCAGCTTGGGGCAGGGGGCGCAGTATGGCTACACCTTC
V gene: TRBV4-1; J gene: TRBJ1-2; clone size: NA; D gene: NA; CDR3 protein: CASSSGNGRLIYGYTF; CDR3 DNA: TGCGCCAGCAGCTCGGGGAATGGCCGACTAATATATGGCTACACCTTC
V gene: TRBV5-4; J gene: TRBJ2-1; clone size: NA; D gene: NA; CDR3 protein: CASSLDLASNEQFF; CDR3 DNA: TGTGCCAGCAGCTTGGATTTAGCAAGCAATGAGCAGTTCTTC
V gene: TRBV19; J gene: TRBJ2-1; clone size: few; D gene: NA; CDR3 protein: CASRNPPIFGGVSSYNEQFF; CDR3 DNA: TGTGCCAGTAGAAACCCCCCTATTTTCGGCGGGGTGAGCTCCTACAATGAGCAGTTCTTC
V gene: TRBV7-2; J gene: TRBJ1-5; clone size: NA; D gene: NA; CDR3 protein: CASSLGERINQPQHF; CDR3 DNA: TGTGCCAGCAGCTTAGGCGAGCGGATTAATCAGCCCCAGCATTTT
V gene: TRBV30; J gene: TRBJ2-7; clone size: many; D gene: NA; CDR3 protein: CACENGDISYEQYF; CDR3 DNA: TGTGCCTGCGAAAACGGGGACATCTCCTACGAGCAGTACTTC
V gene: TRBV7-2; J gene: TRBJ1-2; clone size: NA; D gene: NA; CDR3 protein: CASSPDLPGYTF; CDR3 DNA: TGTGCCAGCAGCCCTGATCTACCAGGCTACACCTTC
V gene: TRBV5-1; J gene: TRBJ2-2; clone size: few; D gene: NA; CDR3 protein: CASSPSANTGELFF; CDR3 DNA: TGCGCCAGCAGTCCCAGTGCGAACACCGGGGAGCTGTTTTTT
V gene: TRBV5-1; J gene: TRBJ1-4; clone size: NA; D gene: TRBD1; CDR3 protein: CASSQTTGIATNEKLFF; CDR3 DNA: TGCGCCAGCAGCCAAACGACAGGGATTGCAACTAATGAAAAACTGTTTTTT
V gene: TRBV28; J gene: TRBJ1-2; clone size: NA; D gene: NA; CDR3 protein: CASRLSKSRGYGYTF; CDR3 DNA: TGTGCCAGCAGGTTATCGAAGTCCCGGGGCTATGGCTACACCTTC
V gene: TRBV5-1; J gene: TRBJ2-3; clone size: NA; D gene: TRBD2; CDR3 protein: CASFPSGGTDTQYF; CDR3 DNA: TGCGCCAGCTTTCCTAGCGGGGGCACAGATACGCAGTATTTT
V gene: TRBV19; J gene: TRBJ1-6; clone size: NA; D gene: TRBD1; CDR3 protein: CASSISDRVSPLHF; CDR3 DNA: TGTGCCAGTAGTATATCCGACAGGGTTTCACCCCTCCACTTT
V gene: TRBV5-1; J gene: TRBJ2-1; clone size: NA; D gene: TRBD1; CDR3 protein: CASSQGQGVYNEQFF; CDR3 DNA: TGCGCCAGCAGCCAGGGACAGGGGGTCTACAATGAGCAGTTCTTC
V gene: TRBV6-1; J gene: TRBJ2-5; clone size: NA; D gene: TRBD2; CDR3 protein: CASSVGGGGQGTQYF; CDR3 DNA: TGTGCCAGCAGTGTAGGAGGCGGGGGGCAGGGGACCCAGTACTTC
V gene: TRBV5-1; J gene: TRBJ1-1; clone size: NA; D gene: NA; CDR3 protein: CASSLAPGKNTEAFF; CDR3 DNA: TGCGCCAGCAGCTTGGCCCCAGGGAAGAACACTGAAGCTTTCTTT
V gene: TRBV5-8; J gene: TRBJ1-1; clone size: NA; D gene: NA; CDR3 protein: CASSHRGQVRTEAFF; CDR3 DNA: TGTGCCAGCAGCCATCGCGGACAAGTGAGAACTGAAGCTTTCTTT
V gene: TRBV7-8; J gene: TRBJ1-1; clone size: NA; D gene: NA; CDR3 protein: CASSPRRGPSTEAFF; CDR3 DNA: TGTGCCAGCAGCCCCCGGAGGGGTCCCAGCACTGAAGCTTTCTTT
V gene: TRBV6-5; J gene: TRBJ1-5; clone size: few; D gene: NA; CDR3 protein: CASSYGTGGGQPQHF; CDR3 DNA: TGTGCCAGCAGTTACGGGACCGGGGGGGGCCAGCCCCAGCATTTT
V gene: TRBV10-1; J gene: TRBJ2-7; clone size: NA; D gene: NA; CDR3 protein: CASSESTGLTEQYF; CDR3 DNA: TGCGCCAGCAGTGAGTCGACAGGACTCACCGAGCAGTACTTC